One and the same sample provided the 20 T cell receptor beta chains below, sequenced in a study of neurological immune-mediated disorders. TCRdb called the 5' RACE reads again in MiXCR, with one record for every CDR3 protein. This table holds some 70,000 distinct CDR3 sequences, roughly 4.8% found once. Sequenced input: PBMCs. The receptors shown here come from a man aged 25-45 years with multiple sclerosis.

This clonotype was counted only a few times. Relative to the germline gene, one junction end is altered; a read error may explain this. The genes are TRBV7-3 and TRBJ2-2, with 9 bases fitting TRBD1. The CDR3 is made up of 16 amino acids. The germline gives CDR1 SGHTA, CDR2 FQGTGA. The CDR3 coding sequence is TGTGCCAGCAGCAAATCGGGACAGGGAAACACCGGGGAGATGTTTTTT. Residues: CASSKSGQGNTGEMFF. Full variable domain (remainder filled in from reference TRBV7-3 and TRBJ2-2): GAGVSQTPSNKVTEKGKYVELRCDPISGHTALYWYRQSLGQGPEFLIYFQGTGAADDSGLPNDRFFAVRPEGSVSTLKIQRTERGDSAVYLCASSKSGQGNTGEMFFGEGSRLTVL.

This clonotype was detected a few times. J is TRBJ1-1 and V is TRBV10-3; unclear D gene. Germline V gives CDR1 ENHRY, CDR2 SYGVKD. The CDR3 length is 12 residues. Trimming took 6 bases from V and 1 from J, leaving 6 bases between them. The CDR3 DNA sequence: TGTGCCATCAGCGTACAGAACACTGAAGCTTTCTTT. Amino acids: CAISVQNTEAFF.

There are many counts of this clonotype. This chain connects TRBV20-1 to TRBJ1-1; TRBD1 matches at 7 bases. J gave up 3 bases and V 5 bases, and 6 bases lay outside the gene matches. There are 13 residues in the CDR3. Germline V gives CDR1 DFQATT, CDR2 SNEGSKA (reference sequence). The chain's CDR3 is CSAYHRGHTEAFF. Written as DNA, the CDR3 is TGCAGTGCTTACCACAGGGGTCACACTGAAGCTTTCTTT.

V and J are TRBV5-5 and TRBJ1-1, with D uncertain. Trimming shortened V by 3 bases and J by 6 bases, and 12 bases separated the two germline ends. CDR3 length: 13 amino acids. Per the germline V gene, CDR1 is SGHKS and CDR2 is YYEKEE (reference sequence). The DNA of the CDR3 is TGTGCCAGCAGCTCCTACTTGGACCCTGAAGCTTTCTTT. This sequence encodes CASSSYLDPEAFF.

This clonotype was seen many times. Mismatch with germline at one junction end may stem from a read error. The V call is TRBV5-1, the J call TRBJ1-1, with D perhaps TRBD1 (6 bases). The CDR3 is made up of 13 amino acids. Germline CDR1 reads SGHRS; CDR2 reads YFSETQ. Written as DNA, the CDR3 is TGTGCCAGCAGCTCGGGACAGAACACTGAAGCTTTCTTT. Amino acids: CASSSGQNTEAFF. Using reference TRBV5-1 and TRBJ1-1 for the parts outside the CDR3, the full variable domain is KAGVTQTPRYLIKTRGQQVTLSCSPISGHRSVSWYQQTPGQGLQFLFEYFSETQRNKGNFPGRFSGRQFSNSRSEMNVSTLELGDSALYLCASSSGQNTEAFFGQGTRLTVV.

This clonotype was seen ten or more times. The genes are TRBV10-3 and TRBJ2-7; 10 bases match TRBD1. The germline CDR1 and CDR2 sequences are ENHRY and SYGVKD. V dropped 6 bases and J dropped 5; count of bases not matched to a gene: 4. The CDR3 consists of 13 residues. In DNA, the CDR3 is TGTGCCATCAGACAGACAGGGGGCCACGAGCAGTACGTC. Protein sequence: CAIRQTGGHEQYV.

This clonotype showed up many times. This chain joins TRBV20-1 and TRBJ1-2; D gene uncertain. The CDR3 is 11 amino acids. V was pared by 5 bases and J by 0 bases, with 4 bases between. The germline V gene encodes CDR1 DFQATT and CDR2 SNEGSKA (reference sequence). CDR3 loop: CSAGTNYGYTF. The CDR3 coding sequence is TGCAGTGCTGGGACTAACTATGGCTACACCTTC.

This clonotype was recorded at least ten times. The gene calls are TRBV12-3 or TRBV12-4 and TRBJ2-2; TRBD1 matches at 8 bases. The trim removed 6 bases at V and 2 bases at J, leaving 11 bases unmatched. This CDR3 has 17 residues. CDR3 sequence (DNA): TGTGCCAGCAGCCTACGGACAGGGACTTTCAACACCGGGGAGCTGTTTTTT. It translates to CASSLRTGTFNTGELFF.

This clonotype was seen many times. This chain connects TRBV29-1 to TRBJ1-2; 7 bases fit TRBD1. The germline V gene encodes CDR1 SQVTM and CDR2 ANQGSEA. With 5 bases clipped from V and 3 bases from J, the junction kept 9 bases outside the gene matches. The CDR3 loop spans 14 amino acids. The CDR3 loop reads CSVSIQGPDYGYTF. CDR3 sequence (DNA): TGCAGCGTTTCGATACAGGGGCCTGACTATGGCTACACCTTC. Looking up the rest from reference TRBV29-1 and TRBJ1-2 gives the full variable domain: SAVISQKPSRDICQRGTSLTIQCQVDSQVTMMFWYRQQPGQSLTLIATANQGSEATYESGFVIDKFPISRPNLTFSTLTVSNMSPEDSSIYLCSVSIQGPDYGYTFGSGTRLTVV.

In its sample, this clonotype was seen many times. V and J are TRBV12-3 or TRBV12-4 and TRBJ1-2; D is uncertain. This CDR3 spans 13 amino acids. Trimming left V 7 bases short and J 0 bases short, with 9 bases between. CDR3 bases: TGTGCCAGCACCCCGGGAGCTAACTATGGCTACACCTTC. This translates into CASTPGANYGYTF.

There are a few counts of this clonotype. The chain carries TRBV5-1 and TRBJ2-3, with 7 bases lining up with TRBD1. Germline loops: CDR1 SGHRS, CDR2 YFSETQ. Unmatched junction bases numbered 3, after V lost 0 bases and J lost 2 bases. This CDR3 has 15 amino acids. This chain's CDR3 is CASSLGGGPTDTQYF. The CDR3, as DNA: TGCGCCAGCAGCTTGGGAGGGGGCCCCACAGATACGCAGTATTTT.

This clonotype was picked up a small number of times. The J gene is TRBJ2-2, the V gene TRBV5-6, with 8 bases that match TRBD1. Germline V CDR1 and CDR2: SGHDT, YYEEEE. This CDR3 is built from 17 residues. With 4 bases clipped from V and 0 bases from J, the junction kept 8 bases outside the gene matches. The CDR3 is CASSHGTGQTNTGELFF. CDR3 DNA sequence: TGTGCCAGCAGCCACGGGACAGGCCAGACGAACACCGGGGAGCTGTTTTTT.

This clonotype was recorded a few times. V and J are TRBV7-9 and TRBJ1-1, with D unclear. Germline V gene lookup returns CDR1 SEHNR and CDR2 FQNEAQ (reference sequence). The length of the CDR3 is 17 residues. Trimming removed 4 bases at V and 1 base at J, with 19 bases between. The CDR3 DNA follows: TGTGCCAGCAGCTCGGGAAAGACGGGCATGAAGAACACTGAAGCTTTCTTT. As protein: CASSSGKTGMKNTEAFF.

This clonotype has at least ten counts. The V and J genes are TRBV27 and TRBJ2-1, with D perhaps matching TRBD2 (7 bases). The V gene's germline CDR1 is MNHEY and CDR2 SMNVEV (reference sequence). The CDR3 runs 15 residues. V was cut by 3 bases and J by 5 bases, with 14 bases left in between. The CDR3 coding sequence is TGTGCCAGCAGTTTGCACGGGGGGCGGAACAATGAGCAGTTCTTC. This encodes CASSLHGGRNNEQFF.

The J gene is TRBJ2-4, the V gene TRBV20-1, with no clear D. Trimming left V 0 bases short and J 0 bases short, with 3 bases between. CDR3 length equals 13 residues. CDR1 is DFQATT and CDR2 is SNEGSKA in the germline V gene (reference sequence). This CDR3 reads CSARDLAKNIQYF. The CDR3 DNA follows: TGCAGTGCTAGAGATTTAGCCAAAAACATTCAGTACTTC.

Many counts were recorded for this clonotype. This chain uses TRBV2 with TRBJ1-3; D is possibly TRBD1 (6 bases). CDR3 length equals 16 residues. Germline V gene data show CDR1 as SNHLY and CDR2 as FYNNEI. With 4 bases removed from V and 3 bases from J, the gap between germline ends came to 16 bases. The CDR3 region is CASSVGGGFSGNTIYF. Written as DNA, the CDR3 is TGTGCCAGCAGTGTCGGTGGGGGCTTTAGTGGAAACACCATATATTTT.

This chain uses TRBV21-1 with TRBJ1-5; the table's D call TRBD1 went unverified against the DNA. TRBV21-1 represents a pseudogene. This CDR3 region has 14 residues. The CDR3 coding sequence is TGTGCCAGCAGCAAGGACTGTCCCCGTCAGCCCCAGAATTTT. Translating gives CASSKDCPRQPQNF.

This clonotype occurred many times. The rearrangement joins TRBV5-1 to TRBJ1-1; perhaps TRBD1 as D (6 bases). Germline V gene sequence: CDR1 SGHRS, CDR2 YFSETQ. V was shortened by 5 bases and J by 2 bases, with 10 bases between the two germline ends. The CDR3 loop spans 13 amino acids. The CDR3 DNA is TGCGCCAGCAGTACGGGACACAACACTGAAGCTTTCTTT. Translating gives CASSTGHNTEAFF.

This clonotype was seen many times. This chain links TRBV7-8 with TRBJ2-3; possible D gene TRBD1, 6 bases. The length of the CDR3 is 16 residues. Germline V gives CDR1 SGHVS, CDR2 FQNEAQ. V was clipped by 1 base and J by 4 bases, with 15 bases between them. The DNA for the CDR3 is TGTGCCAGCAGCTTAGGCGGCAGGGGTTTTCCAGATACGCAGTATTTT. It is translated as CASSLGGRGFPDTQYF.

This clonotype was recorded at least ten times. This rearrangement joins TRBV7-8 to TRBJ1-2; no clear D gene. V dropped 2 bases and J dropped 4 bases, with 11 bases sitting between them. Germline V CDR1 and CDR2: SGHVS, FQNEAQ. There are 14 residues in the CDR3. The CDR3, as DNA: TGTGCCAGCAGCTTACCCATCCCCCTCTATGGCTACACCTTC. Translation gives CASSLPIPLYGYTF.